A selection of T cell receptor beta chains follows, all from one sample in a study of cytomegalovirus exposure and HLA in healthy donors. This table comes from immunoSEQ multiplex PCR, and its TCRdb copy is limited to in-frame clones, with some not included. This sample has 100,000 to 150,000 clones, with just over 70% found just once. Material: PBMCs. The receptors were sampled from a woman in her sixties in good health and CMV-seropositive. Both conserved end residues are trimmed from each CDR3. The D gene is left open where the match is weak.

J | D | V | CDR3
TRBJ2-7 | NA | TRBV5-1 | ASSPSAGADYEQY
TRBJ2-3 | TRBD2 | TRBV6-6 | ASSPTSGSTDTQY
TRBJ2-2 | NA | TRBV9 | ASTPRADTGTGELF
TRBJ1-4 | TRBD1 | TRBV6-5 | ASSLTGAATNEKLF
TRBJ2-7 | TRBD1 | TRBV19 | ASSTGGHEQY
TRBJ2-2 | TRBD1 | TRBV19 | ASSTTPGQISNTGELF
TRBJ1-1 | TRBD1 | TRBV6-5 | ASSYGQGDTEAF
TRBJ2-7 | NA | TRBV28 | ASLSLRGPRGYEQY
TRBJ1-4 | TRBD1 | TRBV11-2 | ASSSAGGYEKLF
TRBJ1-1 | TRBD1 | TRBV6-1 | ASRGTGAANLEAF
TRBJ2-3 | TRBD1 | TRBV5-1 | ASISDRRTTDTQY
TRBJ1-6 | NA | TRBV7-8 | ASSLARGGDSPLH
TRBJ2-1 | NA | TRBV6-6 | ASRHSETYNEQF
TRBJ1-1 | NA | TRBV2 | ASRGQVNTEAF
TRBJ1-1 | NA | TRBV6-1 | ASSEIYLNTEAF
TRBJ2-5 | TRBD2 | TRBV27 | ASSSGRLAGGVETQY
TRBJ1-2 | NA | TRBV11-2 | ASSPIDDMDGYT
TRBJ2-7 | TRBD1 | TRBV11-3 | ASSLRQGSDEQY
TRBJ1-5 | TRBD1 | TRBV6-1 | ASSARPGGSNQPQH
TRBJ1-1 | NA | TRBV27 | ASSSPPETEAF
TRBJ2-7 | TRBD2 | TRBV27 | ASSSGGGPYEQY
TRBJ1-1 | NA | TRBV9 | ASSVVGRRDTEAF
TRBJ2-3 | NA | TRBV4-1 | ASSQSEVAQY
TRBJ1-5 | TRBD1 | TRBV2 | AVQQGLVNQPQH
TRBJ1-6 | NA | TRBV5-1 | ASTLQGSDSPLH
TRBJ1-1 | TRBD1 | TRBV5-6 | ASILGTGRAF
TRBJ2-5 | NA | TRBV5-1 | ASSLYLAPQETQY
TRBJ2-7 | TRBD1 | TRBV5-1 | ASSLRPGTGGNEQY
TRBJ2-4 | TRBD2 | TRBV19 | ASSIAGVILAKNIQY
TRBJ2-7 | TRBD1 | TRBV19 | ASSNPRQGAYEQY
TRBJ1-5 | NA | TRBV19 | ASSLTGYGNQPQH
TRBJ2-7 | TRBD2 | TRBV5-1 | ASSSAYSGGPSYEQY
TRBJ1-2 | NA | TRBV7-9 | ASSPGGGEANYGYT
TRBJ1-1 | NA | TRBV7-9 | ASSLVQGEAF
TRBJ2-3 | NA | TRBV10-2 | ASSERVTDTQY
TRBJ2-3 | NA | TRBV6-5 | ASSYAAESSTDTQY
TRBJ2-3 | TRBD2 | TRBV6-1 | ASSPYAGGTDTQY
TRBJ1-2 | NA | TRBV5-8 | ASSSGSGTGRVYGYT
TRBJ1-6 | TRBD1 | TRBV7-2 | ASSPQGASSYNSPLH
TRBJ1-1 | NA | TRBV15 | ATSREGVGEAF
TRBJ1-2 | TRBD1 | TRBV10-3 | AISYRTGGKSNYGYT
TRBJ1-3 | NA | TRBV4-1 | ASSQGSNSGNTIY
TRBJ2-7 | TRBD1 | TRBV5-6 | ASSRTGAYEQY
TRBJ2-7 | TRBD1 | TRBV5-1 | ASSQQGAEQY
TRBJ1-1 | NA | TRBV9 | ASSVGGSTEAF
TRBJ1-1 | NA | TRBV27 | ASSLGGQIGNTEAF
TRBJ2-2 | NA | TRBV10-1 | ASSEFVGSGELF
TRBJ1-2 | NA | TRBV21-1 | ASSKADRGKCRYT
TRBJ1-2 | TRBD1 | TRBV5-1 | ASSLAGGAYGYT
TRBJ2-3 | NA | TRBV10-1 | ASSDRAGYTDTQY
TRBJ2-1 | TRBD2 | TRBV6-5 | ASSYSWLADYNEQF
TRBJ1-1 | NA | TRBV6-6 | ASSYGAGSVNTEAF
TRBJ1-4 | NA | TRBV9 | ASSVEHGEKLF
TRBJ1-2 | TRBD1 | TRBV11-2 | ASSLETGMYGYT
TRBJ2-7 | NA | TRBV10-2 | ASSDSERY
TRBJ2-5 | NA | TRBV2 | ASSGLSRQTQY
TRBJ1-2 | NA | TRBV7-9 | ASSLGHGYT
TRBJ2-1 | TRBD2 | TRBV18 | ASSPYGSLAGGSYNEQF
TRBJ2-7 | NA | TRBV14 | ASSPHRTLTYEQY